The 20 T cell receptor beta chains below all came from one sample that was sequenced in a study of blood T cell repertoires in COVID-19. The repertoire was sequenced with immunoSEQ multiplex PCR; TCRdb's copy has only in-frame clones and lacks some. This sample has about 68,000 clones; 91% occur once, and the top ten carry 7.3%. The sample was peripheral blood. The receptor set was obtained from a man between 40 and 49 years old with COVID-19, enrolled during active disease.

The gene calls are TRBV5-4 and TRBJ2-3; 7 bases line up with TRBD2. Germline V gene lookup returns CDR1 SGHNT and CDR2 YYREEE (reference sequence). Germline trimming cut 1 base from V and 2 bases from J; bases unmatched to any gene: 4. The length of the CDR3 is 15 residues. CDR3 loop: CASSLWGGNTDTQYF. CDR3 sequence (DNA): TGTGCCAGCAGCTTGTGGGGAGGGAACACAGATACGCAGTATTTT.

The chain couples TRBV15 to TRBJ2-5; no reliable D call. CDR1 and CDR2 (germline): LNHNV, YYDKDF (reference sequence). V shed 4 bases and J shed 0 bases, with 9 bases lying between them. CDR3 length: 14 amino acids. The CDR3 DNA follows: TGTGCCACCAGCACCTACAGAAACCAAGAGACCCAGTACTTC. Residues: CATSTYRNQETQYF.

CDR3 in DNA: TGTGCCAGCAGTTCCGGGACAGTCAAACTCCACTTT. Encoded protein: CASSSGTVKLHF. The chain joins TRBV12-3 or TRBV12-4 to TRBJ1-6; 7 bases agree with TRBD1. The J segment lost 16 bases and the V segment lost 4 bases, leaving 7 bases of the junction unmatched. The CDR3 spans 12 residues.

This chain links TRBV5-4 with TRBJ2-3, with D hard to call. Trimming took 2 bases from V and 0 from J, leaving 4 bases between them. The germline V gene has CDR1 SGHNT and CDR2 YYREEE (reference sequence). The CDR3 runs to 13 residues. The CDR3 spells CASSFSSTDTQYF. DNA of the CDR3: TGTGCCAGCAGCTTCTCTAGCACAGATACGCAGTATTTT.

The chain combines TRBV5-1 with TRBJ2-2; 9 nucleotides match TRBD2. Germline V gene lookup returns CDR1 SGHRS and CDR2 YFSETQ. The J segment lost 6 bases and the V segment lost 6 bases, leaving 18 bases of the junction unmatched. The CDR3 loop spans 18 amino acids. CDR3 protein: CASTTTDAGTSIAGELFF. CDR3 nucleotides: TGCGCCAGCACTACCACCGACGCTGGGACTAGCATCGCCGGGGAGCTGTTTTTT.

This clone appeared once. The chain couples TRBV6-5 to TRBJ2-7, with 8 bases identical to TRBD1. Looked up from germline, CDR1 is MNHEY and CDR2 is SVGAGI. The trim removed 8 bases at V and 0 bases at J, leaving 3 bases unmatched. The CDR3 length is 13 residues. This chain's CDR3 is CASRTGSSYEQYF. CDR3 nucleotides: TGTGCCAGCCGGACAGGGTCCTCCTACGAGCAGTACTTC.

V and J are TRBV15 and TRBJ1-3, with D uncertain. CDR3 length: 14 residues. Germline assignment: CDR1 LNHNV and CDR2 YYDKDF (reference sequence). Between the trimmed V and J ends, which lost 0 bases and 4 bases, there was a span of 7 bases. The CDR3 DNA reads TGTGCCACCAGCAGAGATCGAGGGGGAAACACCATATATTTT. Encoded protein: CATSRDRGGNTIYF.

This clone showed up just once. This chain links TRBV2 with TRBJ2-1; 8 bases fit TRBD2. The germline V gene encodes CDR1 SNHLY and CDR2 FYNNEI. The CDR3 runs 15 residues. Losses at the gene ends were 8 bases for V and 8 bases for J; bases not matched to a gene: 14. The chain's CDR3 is CASPRGTSGGDEQFF. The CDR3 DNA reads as TGTGCCAGCCCCCGAGGGACTAGTGGGGGGGATGAGCAGTTCTTC.

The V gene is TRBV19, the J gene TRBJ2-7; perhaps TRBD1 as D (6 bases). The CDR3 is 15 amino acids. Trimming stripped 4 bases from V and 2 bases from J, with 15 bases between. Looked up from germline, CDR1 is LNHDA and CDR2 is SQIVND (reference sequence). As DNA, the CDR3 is TGTGCCAGTAGTACCATACCGGGACAACCCTACGAGCAGTACTTC. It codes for CASSTIPGQPYEQYF.

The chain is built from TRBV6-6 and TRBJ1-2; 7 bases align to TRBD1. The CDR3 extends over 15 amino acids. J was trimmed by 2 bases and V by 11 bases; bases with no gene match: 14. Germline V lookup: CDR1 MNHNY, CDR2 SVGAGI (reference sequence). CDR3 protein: CAGRNSGGTNYGYTF. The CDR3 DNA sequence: TGTGCCGGGCGAAATTCAGGGGGGACGAACTATGGCTACACCTTC.

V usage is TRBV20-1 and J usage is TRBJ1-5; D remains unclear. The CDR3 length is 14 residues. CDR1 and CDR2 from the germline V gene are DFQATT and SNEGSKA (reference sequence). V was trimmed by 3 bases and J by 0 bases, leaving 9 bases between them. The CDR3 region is CSASRQDSNQPQHF. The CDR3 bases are TGCAGTGCTAGTCGGCAGGATAGCAATCAGCCCCAGCATTTT.

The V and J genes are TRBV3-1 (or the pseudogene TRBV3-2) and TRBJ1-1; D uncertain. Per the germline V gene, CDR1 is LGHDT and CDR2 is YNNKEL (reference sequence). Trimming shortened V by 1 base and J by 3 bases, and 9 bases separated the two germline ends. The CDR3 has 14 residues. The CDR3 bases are TGTGCCAGCAGCCAAGCGAGGGCAGACACTGAAGCTTTCTTT. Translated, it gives CASSQARADTEAFF.

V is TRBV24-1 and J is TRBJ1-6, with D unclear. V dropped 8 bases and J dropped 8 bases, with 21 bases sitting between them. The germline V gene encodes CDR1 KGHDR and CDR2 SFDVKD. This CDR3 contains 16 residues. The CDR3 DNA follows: TGTGCCACCACCCCAGAGAGGGATCAGGTTCATTCACCCCTCCACTTT. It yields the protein CATTPERDQVHSPLHF.

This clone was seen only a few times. The chain's CDR3 is CASSEKGAEKLFF. The CDR3 bases are TGTGCCAGCAGTGAAAAGGGAGCTGAAAAACTGTTTTTT. The chain couples TRBV6-1 to TRBJ1-4; no reliable D call. The CDR3 has 13 residues. V lost 2 bases, J lost 7 bases, and 8 bases lay in between. Looked up from germline, CDR1 is MNHNS and CDR2 is SASEGT.

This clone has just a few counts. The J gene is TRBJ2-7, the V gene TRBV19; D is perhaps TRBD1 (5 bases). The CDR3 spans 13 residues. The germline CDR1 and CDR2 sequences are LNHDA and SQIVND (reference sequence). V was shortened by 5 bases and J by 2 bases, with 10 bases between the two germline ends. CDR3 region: CASSEDRAYEQYF. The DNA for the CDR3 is TGTGCCAGTAGTGAAGACAGAGCCTACGAGCAGTACTTC.

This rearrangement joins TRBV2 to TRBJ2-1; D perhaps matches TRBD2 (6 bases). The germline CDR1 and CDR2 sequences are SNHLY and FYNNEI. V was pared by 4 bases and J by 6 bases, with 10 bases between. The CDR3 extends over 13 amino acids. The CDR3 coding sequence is TGTGCCAGCAGTGGGGGACTTACCAATGAGCAGTTCTTC. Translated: CASSGGLTNEQFF.

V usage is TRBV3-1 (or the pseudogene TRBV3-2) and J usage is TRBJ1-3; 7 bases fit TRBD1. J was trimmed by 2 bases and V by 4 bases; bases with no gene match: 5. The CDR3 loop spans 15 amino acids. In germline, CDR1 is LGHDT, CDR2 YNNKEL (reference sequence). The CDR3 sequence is CASSPRQGPGNTIYF. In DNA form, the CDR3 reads TGTGCCAGCAGCCCTCGACAGGGTCCTGGAAACACCATATATTTT.

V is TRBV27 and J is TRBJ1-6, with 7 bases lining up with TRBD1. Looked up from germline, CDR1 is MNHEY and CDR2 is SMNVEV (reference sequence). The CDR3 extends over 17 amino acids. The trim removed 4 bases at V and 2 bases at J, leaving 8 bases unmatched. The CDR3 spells CASSSYRGETYNSPLHF. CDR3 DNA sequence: TGTGCCAGCAGTTCCTACAGGGGTGAAACCTATAATTCACCCCTCCACTTT.

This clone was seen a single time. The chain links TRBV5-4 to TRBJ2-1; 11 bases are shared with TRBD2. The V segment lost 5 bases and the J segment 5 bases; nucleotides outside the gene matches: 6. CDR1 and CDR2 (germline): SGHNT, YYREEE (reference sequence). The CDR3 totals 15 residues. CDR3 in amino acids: CASRPLAGGNNEQFF. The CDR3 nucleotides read TGTGCCAGCAGACCCCTAGCGGGGGGAAACAATGAGCAGTTCTTC. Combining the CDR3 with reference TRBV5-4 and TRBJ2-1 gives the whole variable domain ETGVTQSPTHLIKTRGQQVTLRCSSQSGHNTVSWYQQALGQGPQFIFQYYREEENGRGNFPPRFSGLQFPNYSSELNVNALELDDSALYLCASRPLAGGNNEQFFGPGTRLTVL.

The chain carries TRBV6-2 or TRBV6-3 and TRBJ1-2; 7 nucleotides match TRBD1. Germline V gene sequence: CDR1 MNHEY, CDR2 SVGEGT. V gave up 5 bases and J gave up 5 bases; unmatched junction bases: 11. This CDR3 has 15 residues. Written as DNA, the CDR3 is TGTGCCAGCAGTCCCCCAGGGACAGCAACTTATGGCTACACCTTC. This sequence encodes CASSPPGTATYGYTF.